This T cell receptor beta chain was retrieved from a study of metastatic and nonmetastatic thyroid tumors. Study context: Comparison of repertoires was carried out across blood and tumor or nodule tissue from malignant and benign thyroid patients.

None of the patients had undergone any treatment ahead of thyroid surgery. TCRdb reassembled clones from the PCR reads with MiXCR. The repertoire includes fewer than 35,000 clones, just under 30% of them detected once, and about 32% sits in the top ten. Germline CDR1 reads MNHNS; CDR2 reads SASEGT. This CDR3 is built from 17 residues. Trimming removed 4 bases at V and 5 bases at J, with 21 bases between. This clone was seen only a few times. The sample comprised blood. This sequence joins TRBV6-1 and TRBJ2-1; TRBD1 is a possible D gene (5 bases). This clonotype originated in a female donor with papillary thyroid cancer or a benign thyroid nodule (not recorded which). Some clones in this sample may be carry-over from other donors' samples. In nucleotides, the CDR3 is TGTGCCAGCAGTGGACCTTACGACAGATACAATGACAATGAGCAGTTCTTC. Translating gives CASSGPYDRYNDNEQFF.